The sequence of this T cell receptor (beta chain) was determined in a study of CD8 T cells in Susac syndrome. Negative magnetic isolation gave CD8+ and CD4+ cells; FACS enriched CD8+ TEMRA. J was trimmed by 1 base and V by 1 base; bases with no gene match: 0. The CDR3 extends over 14 amino acids. Germline CDR1 and CDR2: SGHKS and YYEKEE (reference sequence). The RNA input was 0.5 to 1 ug, and it was reverse transcribed with random hexamers. MiXCR, run by TCRdb on the immunoSEQ multiplex PCR reads, gives a single entry per CDR3 protein. Seen here are almost 450,000 distinct CDR3 sequences, 75% to 90% observed once, and the top ten hold around 0.12%.

This clonotype was obtained from a human donor with multiple sclerosis. Sequencing used CD8+ T cells from PBMCs. The gene calls are TRBV5-5 and TRBJ2-5, with 8 positions matching TRBD1. Written as DNA, the CDR3 is TGTGCCAGCAGCTTGACAGGGGGCCAAGAGACCCAGTACTTC. This encodes CASSLTGGQETQYF.